This T cell receptor beta chain was sequenced in a study of blood T cell repertoires in COVID-19. Turning to the study itself: T cells, B-cell-depleted T cells, or PBMCs provided the cDNA or gDNA that served as material.

With 5 bases clipped from V and 2 bases from J, the junction kept 6 bases outside the gene matches. Germline V CDR1 and CDR2: MDHEN, SYDVKM. This CDR3 region has 15 residues. TCRdb's copy holds only in-frame clones and misses some; the assay was immunoSEQ multiplex PCR. The profile shows about 270,000 clones, roughly 90% of them singletons. The V gene is TRBV28, the J gene TRBJ1-3, with TRBD1 identical over 7 bases. The TCR comes from a woman aged 40-49 years with acute COVID-19. Sequencing was performed on PBMCs or T cells enriched from blood (not recorded which). Here the CDR3 DNA reads TGTGCCAGCAGTGACACAGGGGCCCCTGGAAACACCATATATTTT. Amino acids: CASSDTGAPGNTIYF.